This paragraph reports one T cell receptor beta chain. This clone is a singleton in its sample. Which antigen it targets is not known. Per-base qualities were not stored, and no clone one base away is much larger. The sample belongs to a study of siplizumab effects on memory and regulatory T cells (dated by TCRdb to the late 2010s). For context, the study as a whole: The study examined how the anti-CD2 antibody siplizumab affects alloreactive T-cell subsets in allogeneic mixed lymphocyte reactions built from human PBMCs.

Sorted unstimulated T cells and proliferating T cells recovered from mixed lymphocyte reactions were subjected to TCRbeta CDR3 sequencing. Fresh whole blood from roughly 10 HLA-typed healthy donors was used to isolate PBMCs. Unstimulated CD4+ non-regulatory T cells were FACS-sorted to map the origin of alloreactive clones. Receptors were amplified or captured by the immunoSEQ multiplex PCR assay. Each sample had 9 x 10^4 or so TCR templates assayed by the deep sequencing platform. Genomic DNA extracted from sorted T cells was used for TCRbeta CDR3 sequencing. As for how the authors treated the data: Clonal analysis of TCRbeta CDR3 data was done in the R programming language. Alloreactive CD4+ and CD8+ clones were defined by comparing unstimulated samples with post-reaction CFSE-low samples. Alloreactive CD4+ clones were assigned to regulatory or non-regulatory origin by matching sequences to sorted unstimulated Treg and non-Treg repertoires. TCRdb stores this immuneACCESS table with in-frame sequences only. Part of the clones is absent; in the studies checked, under half of the shortfall reflects unresolved V genes, and no reason is known for the rest. The V and J calls and clone size were taken over from that table, and D and trimming were inferred from the DNA. The sample table shows 87,000 or so clones, and 94% are seen once. Around 0.3% of the sample lies in the top ten.

Results the study describes overall, beyond this receptor: Because sequences at frequencies below about 10^-5 were poorly captured, only a minor fraction of alloreactive clones could be mapped back to unstimulated subsets. Unstimulated naive T cells appeared more diverse than memory T cells, and naive cells seemed to contribute substantially to the alloresponse. For roughly 80-97% of proliferating CD4+ or CD8+ clones, no naive or memory phenotype could be assigned. The cumulative frequency of alloreactive sequences that could be traced back to unstimulated CD4+ memory T cells was significantly reduced by siplizumab. Of the alloreactive CD4+ clones that could be mapped, the Treg-derived share averaged about 63% with siplizumab compared with under 35% in control reactions. The suppressive function of proliferating Tregs from siplizumab cultures was not functionally confirmed.

Specimen: non-Treg CD4+ T cells sorted from blood. Interpreted using the paper, the cell subset or site label stands for: FACS-sorted unstimulated CD4+ non-regulatory T cells. The receptor comes from a human donor in good health.

The encoded CDR3 is CAWGSGTVGETQYF. The base sequence is TGTGCCTGGGGCTCAGGGACAGTCGGAGAGACCCAGTACTTC. The chain couples TRBV30 to TRBJ2-5, with 7 bases matching TRBD1. Taken from the germline V gene (reference sequence), the CDR1 and CDR2 loops are GTSNPN and SVGIG. The CDR3, cysteine through phenylalanine, is 14 amino acids long. Here the CDR3 DNA is all that survives: 42 bases in frame from base 1. Ends trimmed: V by 5 bases, J by 4 bases; bases unmatched to a gene: 10.